This entry lists 22 T cell receptor beta chains sequenced from one sample in a study of graft-versus-host responses after intestinal transplantation. Assay used: immunoSEQ multiplex PCR; TCRdb lists only in-frame clones, some missing. The sample lists 84,000 or so clones; roughly 92% were seen once. These TCRs are of unknown antigen specificity. Sequenced material: unstimulated CD4+ T cells sorted from spleen or lymph node cells, taken before intestinal transplant. The receptors derive from a human donor who received an intestinal transplant.

This chain uses TRBV6-5 with TRBJ1-1, with D perhaps TRBD1 (6 bases). Trimming pared 8 bases from V and 0 bases from J, leaving 13 bases between. The CDR3 is 14 amino acids. Germline CDR1 and CDR2: MNHEY and SVGAGI. The DNA of the CDR3 is TGTGCCAGCGGGGAACAGGGCCTGAACACTGAAGCTTTCTTT. Protein product: CASGEQGLNTEAFF.

The rearrangement joins TRBV9 to TRBJ1-1; maybe TRBD1 (5 bases). V was trimmed by 3 bases and J by 2 bases, leaving 11 bases between them. The V gene's germline CDR1 is SGDLS and CDR2 YYNGEE. This CDR3 comprises 14 residues. The DNA for the CDR3 is TGTGCCAGCAGCGGAGGGACGGCCAACACTGAAGCTTTCTTT. It is translated as CASSGGTANTEAFF.

The chain joins TRBV30 to TRBJ1-6; D is possibly TRBD1 (5 bases). Germline V gene lookup returns CDR1 GTSNPN and CDR2 SVGIG (reference sequence). Trimming took 3 bases from V and 7 from J, leaving 10 bases between them. The CDR3 has 13 residues. The CDR3 DNA reads TGTGCCTGGAGGGGGCGGCCAAATTCACCCCTCCACTTT. This gives the protein CAWRGRPNSPLHF.

The rearrangement uses TRBV29-1 and TRBJ2-3; D is possibly TRBD2 (5 bases). V was cut by 0 bases and J by 9 bases, with 13 bases left in between. Germline V lookup: CDR1 SQVTM, CDR2 ANQGSEA. This CDR3 has 13 amino acids. CDR3 protein: CSVEDAGALTQYF. DNA of the CDR3: TGCAGCGTTGAAGATGCGGGCGCCCTGACGCAGTATTTT.

This chain uses TRBV30 with TRBJ1-1; D not resolved. The CDR3 has 16 amino acids. The germline gives CDR1 GTSNPN, CDR2 SVGIG (reference sequence). The V end was cut by 4 bases, the J end by 0 bases, with 18 bases between. DNA for the CDR3: TGTGCCTGGACCCCTTCGGGGAGCTTAATGAACACTGAAGCTTTCTTT. Translating it yields CAWTPSGSLMNTEAFF.

The rearrangement joins TRBV12-5 to TRBJ1-2; D gene uncertain. V dropped 4 bases and J dropped 8 bases, with 11 bases sitting between them. Per the germline V gene, CDR1 is LGHNT and CDR2 is FRNRAP. The CDR3 contains 12 residues. The CDR3 loop is CASGSPPGGYTF. The CDR3 DNA is TGTGCTAGTGGTTCCCCCCCGGGAGGCTACACCTTC.

J is TRBJ2-1 and V is TRBV5-1, with D possibly TRBD2 on 6 matching bases. V was pared by 0 bases and J by 4 bases, with 17 bases between. The CDR3 sequence is 17 residues long. CDR1 and CDR2 from the germline V gene are SGHRS and YFSETQ. CDR3 amino acids: CASSLATGVGIYNEQFF. The CDR3 DNA reads as TGCGCCAGCAGCTTGGCCACGGGAGTGGGGATATACAATGAGCAGTTCTTC. Using reference TRBV5-1 and TRBJ2-1 for the parts outside the CDR3, the full variable domain is KAGVTQTPRYLIKTRGQQVTLSCSPISGHRSVSWYQQTPGQGLQFLFEYFSETQRNKGNFPGRFSGRQFSNSRSEMNVSTLELGDSALYLCASSLATGVGIYNEQFFGPGTRLTVL.

The chain combines TRBV7-8 with TRBJ2-5; D unclear. Trimming stripped 4 bases from V and 3 bases from J, with 18 bases between. The CDR3 has 16 amino acids. In germline, CDR1 is SGHVS, CDR2 FQNEAQ. CDR3 in DNA: TGTGCCAGCAGCTCGAGTGGAGATACCGTAGAAGAGACCCAGTACTTC. It yields the protein CASSSSGDTVEETQYF.

This sequence joins TRBV5-4 and TRBJ2-1; either TRBD1 or TRBD2 may fit D (6 bases each). CDR3 length: 12 amino acids. Trimming cost V 0 bases and J 10 bases, with 8 bases left between them. Germline V gene lookup returns CDR1 SGHNT and CDR2 YYREEE (reference sequence). The CDR3 region is CASSLVGGEQFF. Written as DNA, the CDR3 is TGTGCCAGCAGCTTGGTGGGGGGCGAGCAGTTCTTC.

The V call is TRBV9, the J call TRBJ1-1; D gene ambiguous. The V end was cut by 5 bases, the J end by 4 bases, with 15 bases between. The CDR3 consists of 14 residues. The germline gives CDR1 SGDLS, CDR2 YYNGEE. The CDR3 protein is CASSTSSWGTEAFF. The CDR3 nucleotides read TGTGCCAGCAGTACCTCCTCATGGGGCACTGAAGCTTTCTTT.

V and J are TRBV28 and TRBJ2-1; D is ambiguous. Germline lookup yields CDR1 MDHEN and CDR2 SYDVKM. This CDR3 spans 14 amino acids. Trimming left V 3 bases short and J 0 bases short, with 6 bases between. The CDR3 nucleotides read TGTGCCAGCAGTTTCGCTAGCTCCTACAATGAGCAGTTCTTC. The encoded protein is CASSFASSYNEQFF.

A single count supports this clone. The chain joins TRBV7-9 to TRBJ1-4, with 7 bases matching TRBD1. The CDR3 consists of 15 residues. Looked up from germline, CDR1 is SEHNR and CDR2 is FQNEAQ (reference sequence). J gave up 3 bases and V 3 bases, and 4 bases lay outside the gene matches. As DNA, the CDR3 is TGTGCCAGCAGCTTCCGGACAGGAGCTAATGAAAAACTGTTTTTT. Its translation is CASSFRTGANEKLFF.

This chain connects TRBV30 to TRBJ2-5; D is possibly TRBD2 (6 bases). V shed 0 bases and J shed 0 bases, with 8 bases lying between them. This CDR3 spans 14 amino acids. Per the germline V gene, CDR1 is GTSNPN and CDR2 is SVGIG (reference sequence). The CDR3 sequence is CAWSVGGYQETQYF. The CDR3 DNA follows: TGTGCCTGGAGTGTTGGAGGGTACCAAGAGACCCAGTACTTC.

This clone was recorded once. V and J are TRBV28 and TRBJ2-5; TRBD1 aligns across 8 bases. TRBJ2-7 matches the DNA end more closely, so the J call is doubtful. CDR1 and CDR2 (germline): MDHEN, SYDVKM. This CDR3 has 14 residues. CDR3 DNA: TGTGCCAGTTTCCGCGGACAGGGAGGCTACGAGCAGTACTTC. It translates to CASFRGQGGYEQYF.

This rearrangement joins TRBV5-6 to TRBJ2-3; perhaps TRBD1 as D (6 bases). The CDR3 consists of 13 residues. V gave up 9 bases and J gave up 2 bases, with 13 bases separating them. Germline CDR1 and CDR2: SGHDT and YYEEEE. In nucleotides, the CDR3 is TGTGCCACCGCACAGGGACCCACAGATACGCAGTATTTT. Its translation: CATAQGPTDTQYF.

In DNA, the CDR3 is TGCGCCAGCAGCTTGGAGTATAGCGGGGCCTACAATGAGCAGTTCTTC. It yields the protein CASSLEYSGAYNEQFF. The V call is TRBV5-1, the J call TRBJ2-1, with 8 bases lining up with TRBD2. CDR3 length: 16 amino acids. Germline V gives CDR1 SGHRS, CDR2 YFSETQ. Trimming at V came to 0 bases and at J to 2 bases, leaving 4 bases not matched to a gene.

This chain connects TRBV7-3 to TRBJ2-1; 7 positions agree with TRBD2. CDR3 length: 14 residues. V gave up 4 bases and J gave up 2 bases; unmatched junction bases: 2. The germline V gene has CDR1 SGHTA and CDR2 FQGTGA. DNA for the CDR3: TGTGCCAGCAGCTCGAGCGGGACCTACAATGAGCAGTTCTTC. This encodes CASSSSGTYNEQFF.

V and J are TRBV6-4 and TRBJ2-1, with D perhaps matching TRBD1 or TRBD2 (5 bases each). Germline CDR1 reads MRHNA; CDR2 reads SNTAGT. CDR3 length: 15 amino acids. Trimming shortened V by 2 bases and J by 7 bases, and 15 bases separated the two germline ends. CDR3 loop: CASSDRGRGENEQFF. The CDR3 coding sequence is TGTGCCAGCAGTGACCGAGGCAGAGGGGAGAATGAGCAGTTCTTC.

The chain recombines TRBV7-2 with TRBJ2-7, with 10 positions matching TRBD2. Germline V lookup: CDR1 SGHTA, CDR2 FQGNSA. With 7 bases clipped from V and 0 bases from J, the junction kept 6 bases outside the gene matches. The CDR3 loop spans 15 amino acids. The CDR3 loop reads CASTLSSGSSYEQYF. The CDR3 DNA follows: TGTGCCAGCACATTATCTAGCGGGAGCTCCTACGAGCAGTACTTC.

V gene TRBV7-3 combines with J gene TRBJ1-1; tentative D call: TRBD1 (5 bases). Trimming left V 5 bases short and J 1 base short, with 8 bases between. In germline, CDR1 is SGHTA, CDR2 FQGTGA. CDR3 length: 13 amino acids. CDR3: CASSPGGNTEAFF. DNA of the CDR3: TGTGCCAGCAGCCCCGGGGGGAACACTGAAGCTTTCTTT.

The rearrangement joins TRBV11-2 to TRBJ1-1; a weak D match, TRBD1 (5 bases). V shed 5 bases and J shed 1 base, with 14 bases lying between them. The germline CDR1 and CDR2 sequences are SGHAT and FQNNGV. The CDR3 consists of 15 residues. This chain's CDR3 is CASSTTWGANTEAFF. The CDR3 DNA reads as TGTGCCAGCAGCACCACTTGGGGCGCGAACACTGAAGCTTTCTTT.

The V gene is TRBV19, the J gene TRBJ1-3, with D hard to call. This CDR3 is built from 13 residues. V lost 5 bases and J lost 5, with 10 bases in between. CDR1 LNHDA and CDR2 SQIVND come from the germline V gene (reference sequence). The CDR3 bases are TGTGCCAGTAGTGGCTCAGCACGAAACACCATATATTTT. Translated: CASSGSARNTIYF.